Below, 22 T cell receptor beta chains from the same sample are listed, as sequenced in a study of sequential checkpoint blockade in melanoma. Assay used: immunoSEQ multiplex PCR; TCRdb lists only in-frame clones, some missing. The table lists some 4,100 clones, roughly 25% of them singletons, with less than 15% in the top ten. Stated treatment: randomized to nivolumab then ipilimumab (arm A) or the reverse (arm B). Here the sequenced sample was tumor tissue (inferred from file names), taken from a patient given nivolumab and ipilimumab in sequence. These receptors were taken from a human donor with melanoma.

Only a few counts were recorded for this clone. V is TRBV6-8 and J is TRBJ1-4; maybe TRBD1 (6 bases). This CDR3 is 15 amino acids long. The germline gives CDR1 MNHGY, CDR2 SAAAGT. Deletions cut 6 bases from V and 2 bases from J, with 13 bases between. CDR3 coding DNA: TGTGCCAGCAGCCCCTCCAGGGGCACTAATGAAAAACTGTTTTTT. Translation: CASSPSRGTNEKLFF.

The chain uses TRBV25-1 and TRBJ2-1; 9 nucleotides match TRBD2. Germline loops: CDR1 MGHDK, CDR2 SYGVNS. The CDR3 sequence is 16 residues long. Trimming took 3 bases from V and 12 from J; bases not matched to a gene: 15. The CDR3 loop is CASSEAGSGGARGQFF. The CDR3 coding sequence is TGTGCCAGCAGTGAGGCAGGTAGCGGGGGAGCCCGAGGGCAGTTCTTC.

This clone rates as large. V and J are TRBV5-1 and TRBJ1-1; TRBD1 aligns across 7 bases. CDR3 size: 14 residues. Germline CDR1 SGHRS, CDR2 YFSETQ. Trimming took 5 bases from V and 4 from J; bases not matched to a gene: 8. The CDR3, as DNA: TGCGCCAGCAGTTTTCAGGGGGAAGGCACTGAAGCTTTCTTT. Its translation is CASSFQGEGTEAFF.

This clone was found many times. This chain connects TRBV11-3 to TRBJ1-2, with D maybe TRBD1 (6 bases). Trimming took off 5 bases at V and 0 bases at J, with 10 bases between the two ends. CDR3 length: 14 residues. Per the germline V gene, CDR1 is SGHNT and CDR2 is YENEEA. The CDR3 sequence is CASSPGGSNYGYTF. CDR3 DNA: TGTGCCAGCAGCCCGGGGGGCTCTAACTATGGCTACACCTTC. The full variable domain, with the rest looked up from reference TRBV11-3 and TRBJ1-2, is EAGVVQSPRYKIIEKKQPVAFWCNPISGHNTLYWYLQNLGQGPELLIRYENEEAVDDSQLPKDRFSAERLKGVDSTLKIQPAELGDSAVYLCASSPGGSNYGYTFGSGTRLTVV.

This clone is medium-sized by share. The chain joins TRBV9 to TRBJ1-2, with D possibly matching TRBD1 (6 bases). CDR1 is SGDLS and CDR2 is YYNGEE in the germline V gene. V lost 5 bases and J 7 bases, leaving 15 bases between the germline ends. The CDR3 has 13 residues. CDR3 sequence (DNA): TGTGCCAGCAGAGAGGGGGTTTTGAGTGGCTACACCTTC. Its protein product is CASREGVLSGYTF.

By frequency in the sample, this clone is medium-sized. This rearrangement joins TRBV11-3 to TRBJ1-2; 9 positions match TRBD1. CDR3 length equals 14 residues. Germline trimming cut 6 bases from V and 6 bases from J; bases unmatched to any gene: 8. Germline V gene sequence: CDR1 SGHNT, CDR2 YENEEA. The CDR3 sequence is CASSLDRGYDGYTF. CDR3 in DNA: TGTGCCAGCAGTCTGGACAGGGGTTACGATGGCTACACCTTC.

The rearrangement joins TRBV19 to TRBJ2-3; the D gene is possibly TRBD1 (6 bases). In germline, CDR1 is LNHDA, CDR2 SQIVND (reference sequence). V was trimmed by 3 bases and J by 2 bases, leaving 12 bases between them. The CDR3 covers 15 residues. CDR3 residues: CASSMGAVYTDTQYF. CDR3 coding DNA: TGTGCCAGTAGTATGGGGGCGGTGTACACAGATACGCAGTATTTT.

This clone showed up just a few times. The genes are TRBV30 and TRBJ2-6; D is unclear. Germline-derived CDR1 and CDR2 are GTSNPN and SVGIG (reference sequence). V dropped 0 bases and J dropped 0 bases, with 3 bases sitting between them. The CDR3 covers 14 residues. The chain's CDR3 is CAWSVFSGANVLTF. CDR3 DNA sequence: TGTGCCTGGAGTGTATTCTCTGGGGCCAACGTCCTGACTTTC. Together with reference TRBV30 and TRBJ2-6, the CDR3 gives the full variable domain: SQTIHQWPATLVQPVGSPLSLECTVEGTSNPNLYWYRQAAGRGLQLLFYSVGIGQISSEVPQNLSASRPQDRQFILSSKKLLLSDSGFYLCAWSVFSGANVLTFGAGSRLTVL.

By its share, this clone is medium-sized (0.01 to 0.1%). This same CDR3 is encoded by further DNA sequences in the sample. This chain uses TRBV12-5 with TRBJ1-1; TRBD1 is a possible D gene (6 bases). CDR3 length equals 13 residues. CDR1 is LGHNT, CDR2 FRNRAP, per germline. Trimming shortened V by 5 bases and J by 1 base, and 8 bases separated the two germline ends. The CDR3 sequence: CASGLTGNTEAFF. CDR3 nucleotide sequence: TGTGCTAGTGGTCTGACAGGGAACACTGAAGCTTTCTTT.

The rearrangement links TRBV12-5 to TRBJ2-5; the D gene could be TRBD1 or TRBD2 (5 bases each). The CDR3 runs to 15 residues. V was cut by 1 base and J by 4 bases, with 13 bases left in between. From germline, CDR1 is LGHNT and CDR2 FRNRAP. The CDR3 nucleotides read TGTGCTAGTGGTTTGGGCCTCGAGGGGATAGAGACCCAGTACTTC. Protein: CASGLGLEGIETQYF.

This clone was counted a few times. CDR3 DNA sequence: TGTGCCAGCAGCCGCATTGGAACCCTTAATCAGCCCCAGCATTTT. The encoded protein is CASSRIGTLNQPQHF. V is TRBV28 and J is TRBJ1-5; no definite D call. CDR1 MDHEN and CDR2 SYDVKM come from the germline V gene. V lost 6 bases, J lost 4 bases, and 16 bases lay in between. The CDR3 consists of 15 residues.

The gene calls are TRBV28 and TRBJ1-3; maybe TRBD1 (5 bases). The V end lost 3 bases, the J end lost 7 bases, and 7 bases lay between the germline ends. This CDR3 is 12 amino acids long. Looked up from germline, CDR1 is MDHEN and CDR2 is SYDVKM. CDR3 bases: TGTGCCAGCAGTTTGGGGGGGAACACCATATATTTT. Translated, it gives CASSLGGNTIYF.

This clone was seen at least ten times. CDR3 nucleotide sequence: TGTGCCACCTCGGGTGGGGCGGATGAGTTATCTGGAAACACCATATATTTT. Translated, it gives CATSGGADELSGNTIYF. J is TRBJ1-3 and V is TRBV12-2; the table's D gene call, TRBD1, was not cross checked with the DNA. TRBV12-2 has pseudogene status. The CDR3 runs to 17 residues.

The CDR3 loop is CASSPRTSGGAEQFF. The CDR3 DNA reads as TGTGCCAGCAGCCCGCGGACTAGCGGGGGGGCTGAGCAGTTCTTC. This rearrangement joins TRBV11-3 to TRBJ2-1; 15 positions agree with TRBD2. With 5 bases clipped from V and 9 bases from J, the junction kept 5 bases outside the gene matches. The CDR3 is 15 residues long. The V gene's germline CDR1 is SGHNT and CDR2 YENEEA.

This clone was observed a handful of times. The CDR3 reads CASRPPLGQGQETQYF. As DNA, the CDR3 is TGTGCCAGCAGACCTCCCCTCGGGCAGGGTCAAGAGACCCAGTACTTC. The chain carries TRBV28 and TRBJ2-5; TRBD1 is a possible D gene (5 bases). Germline CDR1 MDHEN, CDR2 SYDVKM. V was shortened by 6 bases and J by 2 bases, with 19 bases between the two germline ends. The CDR3 totals 16 residues.

This clone has just a few counts. CDR3 in DNA: TGTGCCAGCAGTCCTTTCCGGACTAGCGGGGGGGCGAGGGAGACCCAGTACTTC. Amino acids: CASSPFRTSGGARETQYF. This chain joins TRBV28 and TRBJ2-5, with 15 bases lining up with TRBD2. The germline V gene has CDR1 MDHEN and CDR2 SYDVKM. This CDR3 region has 18 residues. After removal of 5 bases from V and 5 bases from J, the junction contained 12 bases not matched to a gene.

This chain uses TRBV19 with TRBJ2-7; a weak D match, TRBD1 (5 bases). V lost 8 bases to trimming and J lost 0 bases, with 5 bases between them. CDR1 is LNHDA and CDR2 is SQIVND in the germline V gene (reference sequence). This CDR3 comprises 11 residues. CDR3 nucleotide sequence: TGTGCCAGTCAGGGCTCCTACGAGCAGTACTTC. Translated: CASQGSYEQYF.

This clone was found a few times. This chain uses TRBV18 with TRBJ1-2, with D perhaps matching TRBD1 (5 bases). Germline lookup yields CDR1 KGHSH and CDR2 LQKENI. CDR3 length: 16 amino acids. V lost 2 bases, J lost 4 bases, and 17 bases lay in between. CDR3 amino acids: CASSPSRGEVGYGYTF. CDR3 nucleotides: TGTGCCAGCTCACCATCGAGAGGGGAAGTCGGCTATGGCTACACCTTC. Looking up the rest from reference TRBV18 and TRBJ1-2 gives the full variable domain: NAGVMQNPRHLVRRRGQEARLRCSPMKGHSHVYWYRQLPEEGLKFMVYLQKENIIDESGMPKERFSAEFPKEGPSILRIQQVVRGDSAAYFCASSPSRGEVGYGYTFGSGTRLTVV.

This chain connects TRBV28 to TRBJ2-3; no firm D call. V was shortened by 8 bases and J by 0 bases, with 15 bases between the two germline ends. The CDR3 runs to 15 residues. Germline lookup yields CDR1 MDHEN and CDR2 SYDVKM. CDR3 loop: CASLTDGPSTDTQYF. DNA of the CDR3: TGTGCCAGCCTTACAGACGGGCCTAGCACAGATACGCAGTATTTT.

This clone was seen a single time. The chain links TRBV19 to TRBJ1-5, with 7 nucleotides matching TRBD1. Germline V gives CDR1 LNHDA, CDR2 SQIVND (reference sequence). The junction had 9 bases not matched to a gene; V was cut back by 6 bases and J by 7 bases. The CDR3 runs to 14 residues. In DNA form, the CDR3 reads TGTGCCAGTAGGACTACAGGGGCGGACCAGCCCCAGCATTTT. It translates to CASRTTGADQPQHF.

This clone was seen a few times. The chain uses TRBV11-3 and TRBJ1-1; maybe TRBD1 (5 bases). Trimming cost V 5 bases and J 5 bases, with 24 bases left between them. The CDR3 loop spans 17 amino acids. Germline lookup yields CDR1 SGHNT and CDR2 YENEEA. The CDR3: CASSPGRANLRYTEAFF. CDR3 bases: TGTGCCAGCAGCCCAGGGAGAGCCAACCTAAGGTATACTGAAGCTTTCTTT.

This clone was observed at least ten times. V gene TRBV11-3 combines with J gene TRBJ2-1; 8 bases are shared with TRBD2. The length of the CDR3 is 14 residues. Germline lookup yields CDR1 SGHNT and CDR2 YENEEA. Unmatched junction bases numbered 2, after V lost 4 bases and J lost 3 bases. The CDR3 spells CASSSLAGYNEQFF. CDR3 DNA sequence: TGTGCCAGCAGCTCTCTAGCGGGCTACAATGAGCAGTTCTTC.